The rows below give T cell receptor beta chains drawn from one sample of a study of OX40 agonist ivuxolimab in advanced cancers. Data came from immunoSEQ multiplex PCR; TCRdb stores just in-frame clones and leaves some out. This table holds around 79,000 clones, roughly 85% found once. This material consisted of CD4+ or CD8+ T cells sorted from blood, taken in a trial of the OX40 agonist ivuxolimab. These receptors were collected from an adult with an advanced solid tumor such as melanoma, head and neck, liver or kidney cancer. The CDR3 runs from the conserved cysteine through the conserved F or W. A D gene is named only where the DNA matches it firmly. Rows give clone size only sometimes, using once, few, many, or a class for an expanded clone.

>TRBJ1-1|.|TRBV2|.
CASSARWNMNTEAFF
TGTGCCAGCAGTGCAAGATGGAACATGAACACTGAAGCTTTCTTT
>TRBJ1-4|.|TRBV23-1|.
CASSQSYRRVDEKLFF
TGCGCCAGCAGTCAATCGTACAGGCGGGTAGACGAAAAACTGTTTTTT
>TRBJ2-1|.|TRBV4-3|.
CASSPDSSRDEQFF
TGCGCCAGCAGCCCGGACAGCTCCAGGGATGAGCAGTTCTTC
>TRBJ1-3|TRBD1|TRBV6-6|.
CASSGTASGNTIYF
TGTGCCAGCAGTGGGACAGCTTCTGGAAACACCATATATTTT
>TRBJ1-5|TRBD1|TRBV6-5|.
CASSSAGGARGPQHF
TGTGCCAGCAGTAGCGCAGGGGGCGCCCGGGGGCCCCAGCATTTT
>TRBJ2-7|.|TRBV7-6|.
CASSPRRTVYEQYF
TGTGCCAGCAGCCCCCGACGGACAGTCTACGAGCAGTACTTC
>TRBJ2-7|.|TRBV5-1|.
CASSLRLNSYEQYF
TGCGCCAGCAGCTTGCGTCTGAACTCCTACGAGCAGTACTTC
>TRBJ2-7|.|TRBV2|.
CAARPSPGGYEQYF
TGTGCCGCTCGTCCATCCCCAGGAGGATACGAGCAGTACTTC
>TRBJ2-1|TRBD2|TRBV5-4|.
CASSYWTSGGDEQFF
TGTGCCAGCAGCTACTGGACTAGCGGGGGGGATGAGCAGTTCTTC
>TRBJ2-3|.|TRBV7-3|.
CASSLGLTSADTQYF
TGTGCCAGCAGCCTGGGACTCACGTCGGCTGATACGCAGTATTTT
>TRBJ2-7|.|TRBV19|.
CASSIDGAGASYEQYF
TGTGCCAGTAGTATAGACGGGGCGGGGGCATCCTACGAGCAGTACTTC
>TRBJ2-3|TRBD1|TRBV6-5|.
CASSYATGPSTDTQYF
TGTGCCAGCAGTTACGCGACAGGGCCTAGCACAGATACGCAGTATTTT
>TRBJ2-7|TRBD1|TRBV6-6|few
CASSYGQGREQYF
TGTGCCAGCAGTTACGGACAGGGGAGGGAGCAGTACTTC
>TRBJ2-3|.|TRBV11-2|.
CASSRRTDARSDTQYF
TGTGCCAGCAGCCGGCGGACCGACGCCCGGAGCGATACGCAGTATTTT
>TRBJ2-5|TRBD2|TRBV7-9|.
CASSLWTSGGARQTQYF
TGTGCCAGCAGCTTGTGGACTAGCGGGGGGGCCAGACAGACCCAGTACTTC
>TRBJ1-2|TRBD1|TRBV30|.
CAWKGQGTGGYGYTF
TGTGCCTGGAAAGGACAGGGGACCGGAGGATATGGCTACACCTTC
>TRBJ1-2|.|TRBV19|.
CASSQENYGYTF
TGTGCCAGTAGCCAAGAGAACTATGGCTACACCTTC
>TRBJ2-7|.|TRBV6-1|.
CASSEARSDFTYEQYF
TGTGCCAGCAGTGAAGCGCGGTCCGACTTCACTTACGAGCAGTACTTC
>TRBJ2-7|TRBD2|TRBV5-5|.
CASSLRLAGASYEQYF
TGTGCCAGCAGCCTCAGACTAGCGGGGGCTTCCTACGAGCAGTACTTC
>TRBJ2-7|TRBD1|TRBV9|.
CASSSSGTGPIVQYF
TGTGCCAGCAGCTCCTCCGGGACAGGACCGATCGTGCAGTACTTC
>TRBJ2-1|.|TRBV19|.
CASSPRPSLYNEQFF
TGTGCCAGTAGTCCAAGGCCTAGCCTTTACAATGAGCAGTTCTTC
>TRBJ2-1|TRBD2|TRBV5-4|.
CASSPAGGRFYNEQFF
TGTGCCAGCAGCCCGGCGGGGGGGCGGTTTTACAATGAGCAGTTCTTC
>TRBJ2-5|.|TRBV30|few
CASLGTWGGETQYF
TGTGCCTCACTTGGGACTTGGGGCGGGGAGACCCAGTACTTC
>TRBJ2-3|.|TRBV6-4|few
CASSDSRGAPGTQYF
TGTGCCAGCAGTGACTCGCGGGGTGCCCCAGGCACGCAGTATTTT
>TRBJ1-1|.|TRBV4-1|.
CASSQVLKGTTEAFF
TGCGCCAGCAGCCAAGTCTTGAAGGGAACCACTGAAGCTTTCTTT
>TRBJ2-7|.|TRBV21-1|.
CASSKAPDRAYEQYF
TGTGCCAGCAGCAAAGCACCGGACAGGGCCTACGAGCAGTACTTC